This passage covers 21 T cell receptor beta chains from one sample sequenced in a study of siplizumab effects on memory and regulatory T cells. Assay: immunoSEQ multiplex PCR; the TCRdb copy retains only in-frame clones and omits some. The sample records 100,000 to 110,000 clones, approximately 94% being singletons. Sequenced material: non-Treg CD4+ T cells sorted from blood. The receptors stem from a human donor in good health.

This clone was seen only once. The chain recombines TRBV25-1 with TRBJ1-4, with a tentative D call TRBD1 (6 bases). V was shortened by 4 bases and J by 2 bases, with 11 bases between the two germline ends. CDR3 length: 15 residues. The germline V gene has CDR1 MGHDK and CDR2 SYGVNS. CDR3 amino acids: CASSVGQTTNEKLFF. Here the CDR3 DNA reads TGTGCCAGCAGTGTAGGACAGACTACTAATGAAAAACTGTTTTTT.

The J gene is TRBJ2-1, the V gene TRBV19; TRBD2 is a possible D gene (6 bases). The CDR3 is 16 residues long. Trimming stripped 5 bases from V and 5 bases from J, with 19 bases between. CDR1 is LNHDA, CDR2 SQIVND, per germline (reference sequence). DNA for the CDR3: TGTGCCAGTAGTCCACTTTACGGGAGAGGGGACAATGAGCAGTTCTTC. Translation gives CASSPLYGRGDNEQFF. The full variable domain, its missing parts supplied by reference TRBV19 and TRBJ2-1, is DGGITQSPKYLFRKEGQNVTLSCEQNLNHDAMYWYRQDPGQGLRLIYYSQIVNDFQKGDIAEGYSVSREKKESFPLTVTSAQKNPTAFYLCASSPLYGRGDNEQFFGPGTRLTVL.

Here the CDR3 reads CASGDSYEQYF. DNA for the CDR3: TGTGCCAGCGGAGACTCCTACGAGCAGTACTTC. The chain is built from TRBV6-5 and TRBJ2-7; D is undetermined. This CDR3 is 11 amino acids long. Trimming took 8 bases from V and 0 from J, leaving 5 bases between them. From germline, CDR1 is MNHEY and CDR2 SVGAGI.

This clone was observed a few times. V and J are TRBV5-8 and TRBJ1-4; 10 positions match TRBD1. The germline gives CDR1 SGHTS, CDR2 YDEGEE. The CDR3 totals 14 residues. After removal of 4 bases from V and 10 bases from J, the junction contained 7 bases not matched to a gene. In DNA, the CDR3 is TGTGCCAGCAGCCCGACAGGGGGCGCGAGAAAACTGTTTTTT. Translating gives CASSPTGGARKLFF.

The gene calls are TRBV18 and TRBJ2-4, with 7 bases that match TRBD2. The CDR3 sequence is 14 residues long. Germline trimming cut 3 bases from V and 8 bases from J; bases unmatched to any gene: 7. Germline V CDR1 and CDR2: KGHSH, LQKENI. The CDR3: CASSPGRPQDIQYF. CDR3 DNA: TGTGCCAGCTCACCCGGGAGGCCCCAAGACATTCAGTACTTC.

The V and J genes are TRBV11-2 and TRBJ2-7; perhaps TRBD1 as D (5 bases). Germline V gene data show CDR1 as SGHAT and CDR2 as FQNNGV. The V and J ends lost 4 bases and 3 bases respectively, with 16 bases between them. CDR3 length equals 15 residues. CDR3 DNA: TGTGCCAGCAGCTCTGCCCGGCAGGGTCTCTACGAGCAGTACTTC. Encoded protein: CASSSARQGLYEQYF.

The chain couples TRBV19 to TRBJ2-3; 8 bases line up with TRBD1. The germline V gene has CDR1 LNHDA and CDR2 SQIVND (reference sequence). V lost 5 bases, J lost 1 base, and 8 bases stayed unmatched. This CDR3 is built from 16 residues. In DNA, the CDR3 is TGTGCCAGTAGTGCACCCAGGGGGCTAGGCACAGATACGCAGTATTTT. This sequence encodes CASSAPRGLGTDTQYF.

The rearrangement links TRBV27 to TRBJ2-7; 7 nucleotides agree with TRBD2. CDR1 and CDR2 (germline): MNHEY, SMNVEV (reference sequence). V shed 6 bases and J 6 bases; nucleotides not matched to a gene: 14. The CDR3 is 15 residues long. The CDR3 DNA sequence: TGTGCCAGCAGATCAGCGGGGATTATTGGGTTCGAGCAGTACTTC. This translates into CASRSAGIIGFEQYF.

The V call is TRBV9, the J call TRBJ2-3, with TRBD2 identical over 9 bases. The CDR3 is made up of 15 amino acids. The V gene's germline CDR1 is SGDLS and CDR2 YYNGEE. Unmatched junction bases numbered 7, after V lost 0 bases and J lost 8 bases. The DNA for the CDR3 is TGTGCCAGCAGCGTAGAAGTTAGCGGGAGAGCTACGCAGTATTTT. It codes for CASSVEVSGRATQYF.

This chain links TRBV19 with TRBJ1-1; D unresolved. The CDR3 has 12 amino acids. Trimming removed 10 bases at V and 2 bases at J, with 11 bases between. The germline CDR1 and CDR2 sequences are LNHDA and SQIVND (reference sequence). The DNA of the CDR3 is TGTGCCACCCTCAGTATCAACACTGAAGCTTTCTTT. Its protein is CATLSINTEAFF.

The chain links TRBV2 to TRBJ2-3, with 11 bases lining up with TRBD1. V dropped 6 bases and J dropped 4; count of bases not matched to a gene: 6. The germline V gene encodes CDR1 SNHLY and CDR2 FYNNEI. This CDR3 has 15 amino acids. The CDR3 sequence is CASRNPGQGADTQYF. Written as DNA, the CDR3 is TGTGCCAGCAGGAACCCGGGACAGGGGGCAGATACGCAGTATTTT.

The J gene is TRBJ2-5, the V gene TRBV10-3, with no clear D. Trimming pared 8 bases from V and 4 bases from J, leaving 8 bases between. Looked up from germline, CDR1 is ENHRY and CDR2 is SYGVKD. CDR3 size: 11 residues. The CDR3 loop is CAIGLGETQYF. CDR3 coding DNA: TGTGCCATCGGCCTAGGAGAGACCCAGTACTTC.

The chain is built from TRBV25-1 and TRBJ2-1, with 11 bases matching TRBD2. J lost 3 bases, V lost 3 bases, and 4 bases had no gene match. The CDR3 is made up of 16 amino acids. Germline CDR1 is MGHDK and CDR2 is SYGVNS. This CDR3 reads CASSDRLAGLYNEQFF. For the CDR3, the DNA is TGTGCCAGCAGTGATCGACTAGCGGGACTCTACAATGAGCAGTTCTTC.

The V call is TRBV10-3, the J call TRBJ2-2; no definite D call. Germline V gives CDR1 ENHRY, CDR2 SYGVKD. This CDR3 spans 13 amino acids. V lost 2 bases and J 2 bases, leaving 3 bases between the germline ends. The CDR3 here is CAISETNTGELFF. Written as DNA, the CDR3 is TGTGCCATCAGTGAGACCAACACCGGGGAGCTGTTTTTT.

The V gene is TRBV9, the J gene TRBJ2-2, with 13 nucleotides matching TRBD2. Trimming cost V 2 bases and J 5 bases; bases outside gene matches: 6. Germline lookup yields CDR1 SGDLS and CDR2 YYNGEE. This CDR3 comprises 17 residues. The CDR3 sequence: CASSVTSGRTSTGELFF. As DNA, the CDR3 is TGTGCCAGCAGCGTGACTAGCGGGAGGACATCAACCGGGGAGCTGTTTTTT. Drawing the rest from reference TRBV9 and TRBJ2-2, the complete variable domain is DSGVTQTPKHLITATGQRVTLRCSPRSGDLSVYWYQQSLDQGLQFLIQYYNGEERAKGNILERFSAQQFPDLHSELNLSSLELGDSALYFCASSVTSGRTSTGELFFGEGSRLTVL.

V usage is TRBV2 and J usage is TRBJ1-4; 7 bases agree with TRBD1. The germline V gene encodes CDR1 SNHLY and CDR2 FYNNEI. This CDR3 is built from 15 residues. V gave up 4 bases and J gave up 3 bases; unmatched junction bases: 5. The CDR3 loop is CASSVIGTANEKLFF. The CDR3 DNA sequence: TGTGCCAGCAGTGTAATCGGGACAGCTAATGAAAAACTGTTTTTT.

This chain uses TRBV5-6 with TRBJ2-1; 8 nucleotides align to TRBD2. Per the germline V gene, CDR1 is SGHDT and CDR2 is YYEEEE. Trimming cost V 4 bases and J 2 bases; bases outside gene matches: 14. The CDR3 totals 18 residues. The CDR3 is CASSLGLAGNGPYNEQFF. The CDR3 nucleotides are TGTGCCAGCAGCCTTGGCCTAGCGGGTAACGGGCCCTACAATGAGCAGTTCTTC.

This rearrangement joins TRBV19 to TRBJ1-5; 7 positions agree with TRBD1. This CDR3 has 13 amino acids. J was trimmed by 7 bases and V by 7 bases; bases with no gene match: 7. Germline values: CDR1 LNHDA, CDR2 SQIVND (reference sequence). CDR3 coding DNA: TGTGCCAGTATGGGACAGACAGGCCAGCCCCAGCATTTT. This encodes CASMGQTGQPQHF.

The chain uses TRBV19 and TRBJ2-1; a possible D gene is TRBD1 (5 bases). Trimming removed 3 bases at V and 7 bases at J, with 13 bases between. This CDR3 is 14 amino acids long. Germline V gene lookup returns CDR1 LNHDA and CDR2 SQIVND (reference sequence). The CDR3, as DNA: TGTGCCAGTAGTATCACAGGCAGGGTAAATGAGCAGTTCTTC. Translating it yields CASSITGRVNEQFF.

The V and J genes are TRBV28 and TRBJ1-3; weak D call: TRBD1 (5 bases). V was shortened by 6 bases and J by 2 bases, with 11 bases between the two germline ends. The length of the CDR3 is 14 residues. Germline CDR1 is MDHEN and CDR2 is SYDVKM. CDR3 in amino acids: CASSAQGAGNTIYF. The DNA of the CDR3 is TGTGCCAGCAGCGCGCAGGGTGCTGGAAACACCATATATTTT.

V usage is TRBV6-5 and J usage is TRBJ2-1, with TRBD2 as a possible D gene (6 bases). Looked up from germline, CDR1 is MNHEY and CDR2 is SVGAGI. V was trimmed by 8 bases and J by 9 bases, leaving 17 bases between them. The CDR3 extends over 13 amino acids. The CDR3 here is CASGPRRAVEQFF. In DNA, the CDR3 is TGTGCCAGCGGCCCCAGGAGGGCAGTTGAGCAGTTCTTC.